The present T cell receptor (beta chain) was sequenced within a study of blood T cell repertoires in COVID-19. About the study: COVID-19 samples from acute and convalescent phases originated in the United States, Italy and Spain.

Authors' analysis steps: Amplification from reference gene primers served as the basis for estimated nucleated cell counts. The repertoire was sequenced with immunoSEQ multiplex PCR; TCRdb's copy has only in-frame clones and lacks some. The DNA gave D and trimming, while V, J and clone size come from that table. The sample yields almost 250,000 clones, around 89% seen once. This CDR3 is 16 amino acids long. The chain couples TRBV21-1 to TRBJ2-5; no DNA check was done on the table's D call, TRBD2. TRBV21-1 is shown as a pseudogene. The clonotype originates from a woman aged 25 to 39 who had recovered from COVID-19. Sequenced material: PBMCs or T cells enriched from blood (not recorded which). CDR3 protein: CASSKVRTREQETQYF. In DNA form, the CDR3 reads TGTGCCAGCAGCAAAGTACGAACACGGGAACAAGAGACCCAGTACTTC.